Shown below are 10 T cell receptor beta chains from a single sample sequenced in a study of vaccination effects on CD4 cells after COVID-19. What these receptors recognize is not known. Viral peptide pools were used in the ViraFEST assay to expand antigen-specific CD4+ T cells, and sequencing came afterward. Isolation of CD4+ T cells took place after 10 days of culture. Convalescent patients had PCR-confirmed SARS-CoV-2 infection between March and December 2020. The assay was immunoSEQ multiplex PCR, and TCRdb's table has in-frame clones only and misses some. The sample holds around 19,000 clones, under 75% seen once. Specimen: CD4+ T cells from PBMCs cultured with a peptide pool, collected before COVID-19 vaccination. The receptors derive from a human donor who had a prior SARS-CoV-2 infection.

This clone came up a few times. The rearrangement joins TRBV7-2 to TRBJ2-1; 8 bases map to TRBD1. The CDR3 loop spans 15 amino acids. Trimming removed 5 bases from V and 2 bases from J; junction bases left unmatched: 5. Germline CDR1 is SGHTA and CDR2 is FQGNSA. The CDR3 DNA reads TGTGCCAGCAGCCTAGGACAGGGCGCCTACAATGAGCAGTTCTTC. Translation gives CASSLGQGAYNEQFF.

This clone showed up just once. The chain carries TRBV2 and TRBJ2-1; 8 bases match TRBD2. V lost 4 bases and J lost 6; bases outside the gene matches: 8. CDR1 SNHLY and CDR2 FYNNEI come from the germline V gene. CDR3 length: 15 residues. In nucleotides, the CDR3 is TGTGCCAGCAGTGTTCCAAGCGGGAGAGGCAATGAGCAGTTCTTC. Translation gives CASSVPSGRGNEQFF.

CDR3 residues: CSVRPRAADTQYF. CDR3 coding DNA: TGCAGCGTCCGCCCTCGGGCGGCAGATACGCAGTATTTT. J is TRBJ2-3 and V is TRBV29-1; D is unclear. Germline V gene lookup returns CDR1 SQVTM and CDR2 ANQGSEA. This CDR3 region has 13 residues. V was trimmed by 6 bases and J by 4 bases, leaving 14 bases between them.

CDR3 loop: CASSPPYQETQYF. Written as DNA, the CDR3 is TGTGCCAGCAGCCCTCCGTACCAAGAGACCCAGTACTTC. This chain links TRBV11-3 with TRBJ2-5; D uncertain. Trimming stripped 5 bases from V and 0 bases from J, with 7 bases between. CDR3 size: 13 residues. Germline V gives CDR1 SGHNT, CDR2 YENEEA.

This rearrangement joins TRBV11-2 to TRBJ2-7, with 8 positions matching TRBD1. The CDR3 covers 12 residues. From germline, CDR1 is SGHAT and CDR2 FQNNGV. Trimming cost V 5 bases and J 7 bases; bases outside gene matches: 4. The DNA of the CDR3 is TGTGCCAGCAGCCCTGACAGGGGAGAGCAGTACTTC. Its translation: CASSPDRGEQYF.

This sequence joins TRBV5-1 and TRBJ1-2; a weak D match, TRBD1 (5 bases). The CDR3 consists of 13 residues. Germline CDR1 reads SGHRS; CDR2 reads YFSETQ. V was pared by 3 bases and J by 8 bases, with 14 bases between. Here the CDR3 DNA reads TGCGCCAGCAGCTCGGACGGGGGTGGAGGCTACACCTTC. Its translation is CASSSDGGGGYTF.

The chain combines TRBV5-1 with TRBJ2-5, with unresolved D. The germline gives CDR1 SGHRS, CDR2 YFSETQ. The CDR3 runs 16 residues. V was trimmed by 0 bases and J by 5 bases, leaving 17 bases between them. The CDR3 sequence: CASSLGTDPQAETQYF. The CDR3 DNA follows: TGCGCCAGCAGCTTGGGCACAGACCCCCAGGCGGAGACCCAGTACTTC.

This clone was seen only a few times. The chain is built from TRBV7-9 and TRBJ1-2; no firm D call. CDR1 is SEHNR and CDR2 is FQNEAQ in the germline V gene (reference sequence). The CDR3 consists of 13 residues. Trimming took 2 bases from V and 2 from J, leaving 6 bases between them. CDR3 sequence (DNA): TGTGCCAGCAGCTTAAGTGACAACTATGGCTACACCTTC. Translation gives CASSLSDNYGYTF.

The gene calls are TRBV7-2 and TRBJ2-1; TRBD2 agrees at 11 bases. Germline CDR1 SGHTA, CDR2 FQGNSA. This CDR3 has 16 amino acids. With V trimmed by 5 bases and J by 4 bases, 7 bases remained unmatched. CDR3 protein: CASSPDLAGGYNEQFF. DNA of the CDR3: TGTGCCAGCAGCCCGGACCTAGCGGGGGGTTACAATGAGCAGTTCTTC.

The V gene is TRBV10-3, the J gene TRBJ2-2, with D possibly TRBD1 on 6 matching bases. The V gene lost 4 bases and the J gene lost 0 bases, with 9 bases spanning the gap. Germline V gene lookup returns CDR1 ENHRY and CDR2 SYGVKD. The CDR3 sequence is 15 residues long. The CDR3 nucleotides read TGTGCCATCAGTGCCGGGACAACGAACACCGGGGAGCTGTTTTTT. It yields the protein CAISAGTTNTGELFF.